Each of the 16 T cell receptor beta chains below was sequenced from the same sample in a study of OX40 agonist ivuxolimab in advanced cancers. Data came from immunoSEQ multiplex PCR; TCRdb stores just in-frame clones and leaves some out. The table has tens of thousands of clones, about nine tenths seen once. The material sequenced was CD4+ or CD8+ T cells sorted from blood, taken in a trial of the OX40 agonist ivuxolimab. The source of these receptors is an adult with an advanced solid tumor such as melanoma, head and neck, liver or kidney cancer.

The chain links TRBV7-9 to TRBJ1-1; perhaps TRBD1 as D (5 bases). In germline, CDR1 is SEHNR, CDR2 FQNEAQ (reference sequence). This CDR3 region has 16 residues. V lost 4 bases to trimming and J lost 0 bases, with 15 bases between them. The CDR3 coding sequence is TGTGCCAGCAGCTCCCCTTGGGGCTTCATGAACACTGAAGCTTTCTTT. Its translation: CASSSPWGFMNTEAFF.

This clone ranks as medium-sized. The chain is built from TRBV6-1 and TRBJ2-2; 9 bases agree with TRBD2. Trimming removed 8 bases from V and 6 bases from J; junction bases left unmatched: 7. This CDR3 region has 14 residues. Germline CDR1 is MNHNS and CDR2 is SASEGT. CDR3 protein: CASLGGRAPGELFF. In nucleotides, the CDR3 is TGTGCCAGCTTAGGCGGGAGGGCCCCCGGGGAGCTGTTTTTT.

The chain couples TRBV21-1 to TRBJ2-1; the tabulated D call, TRBD2, remains unverified against the DNA. TRBV21-1 is a pseudogene locus. This CDR3 region has 16 residues. CDR3 loop: CASSVVLAHSDNEQFF. CDR3 DNA: TGTGCCAGCAGTGTTGTGTTAGCCCATTCCGACAATGAGCAGTTCTTC.

The chain has TRBV6-1 and TRBJ2-7; D is unresolved. The CDR3 is 15 residues long. Germline V lookup: CDR1 MNHNS, CDR2 SASEGT. Trimming took off 1 base at V and 2 bases at J, with 12 bases between the two ends. CDR3 in amino acids: CASSEDPAGPYEQYF. CDR3 DNA: TGTGCCAGCAGTGAAGACCCAGCCGGACCCTACGAGCAGTACTTC.

The rearrangement joins TRBV30 to TRBJ2-1; possible D gene TRBD2, 6 bases. The germline gives CDR1 GTSNPN, CDR2 SVGIG (reference sequence). Trimming took 2 bases from V and 3 from J, leaving 11 bases between them. This CDR3 is built from 14 residues. Written as DNA, the CDR3 is TGTGCCTGGAGTCCGATAGCGGACTACAATGAGCAGTTCTTC. It is translated as CAWSPIADYNEQFF.

The rearrangement links TRBV27 to TRBJ2-5; D not certain. There are 14 residues in the CDR3. V was trimmed by 6 bases and J by 0 bases, leaving 11 bases between them. The germline gives CDR1 MNHEY, CDR2 SMNVEV (reference sequence). The CDR3 region has the DNA TGTGCCAGCAGGACCAGCTATGACCAAGAGACCCAGTACTTC. Translating gives CASRTSYDQETQYF.

The V gene is TRBV6-5, the J gene TRBJ1-2; TRBD1 might be the D (6 bases). The CDR3 sequence is 15 residues long. Germline-derived CDR1 and CDR2 are MNHEY and SVGAGI. V lost 2 bases and J lost 8, with 18 bases in between. The CDR3, as DNA: TGTGCCAGCAGTTACGTGGGTCAGGGCGGACAGGGCTACACCTTC. Translating gives CASSYVGQGGQGYTF.

The chain couples TRBV6-6 to TRBJ2-6; D could derive from TRBD1 or TRBD2 (5 bases each). CDR3 size: 16 residues. Trimming pared 11 bases from V and 0 bases from J, leaving 17 bases between. The germline CDR1 and CDR2 sequences are MNHNY and SVGAGI (reference sequence). This chain's CDR3 is CAGHRDRFSGANVLTF. DNA for the CDR3: TGTGCCGGACACCGGGACCGGTTCTCTGGGGCCAACGTCCTGACTTTC.

This clone was seen a few times. No conserved phenylalanine or tryptophan ends this CDR3, so it is likely a read error. Because the CDR3's place on the DNA is in doubt, the DNA is left out and the CDR3 is given as listed by TCRdb. The chain has TRBV2 and TRBJ1-6; the tabulated D call, TRBD1, remains unverified against the DNA. CDR1 and CDR2 (germline): SNHLY, FYNNEI. The CDR3 extends over 11 residues, inclusive of both ends. This CDR3 reads CASGQGAFITL.

This chain joins TRBV5-1 and TRBJ2-2; no reliable D call. The germline gives CDR1 SGHRS, CDR2 YFSETQ. The ends were cut back, 0 bases at V and 5 bases at J, with 11 bases in the middle. CDR3 size: 15 residues. The CDR3, as DNA: TGCGCCAGCAGCTTGGGGGTCTTAGCTACCGGGGAGCTGTTTTTT. Its translation: CASSLGVLATGELFF.

The V and J genes are TRBV28 and TRBJ2-1; 8 bases are a match to TRBD1. J gave up 7 bases and V 3 bases, and 5 bases lay outside the gene matches. Germline CDR1 reads MDHEN; CDR2 reads SYDVKM. The CDR3 runs 14 residues. The CDR3 region is CASSFTGGWNEQFF. The CDR3 nucleotides read TGTGCCAGCAGTTTTACAGGGGGTTGGAATGAGCAGTTCTTC.

The chain couples TRBV7-3 to TRBJ2-3, with D hard to call. The germline V gene has CDR1 SGHTA and CDR2 FQGTGA. Trimming left V 1 base short and J 3 bases short, with 5 bases between. This CDR3 is 13 amino acids long. The CDR3: CASSLIGTDTQYF. CDR3 bases: TGTGCCAGCAGCTTAATAGGAACAGATACGCAGTATTTT.

The rearrangement uses TRBV27 and TRBJ2-2, with 7 bases matching TRBD1. V shed 2 bases, J shed 6 bases, and the junction held 12 bases outside the gene matches. The CDR3 consists of 17 residues. From germline, CDR1 is MNHEY and CDR2 SMNVEV (reference sequence). The CDR3 sequence is CASSLTSTGRMAGELFF. DNA of the CDR3: TGTGCCAGCAGTTTAACGTCGACAGGGCGTATGGCCGGGGAGCTGTTTTTT.

CDR3 DNA: TGCGCCAGCAGCCAAGGGGCAGGGTTAGGACTAGCGGAGATCTCCTACGAGCAGTACTTC. Translated, it gives CASSQGAGLGLAEISYEQYF. The J gene is TRBJ2-7, the V gene TRBV4-1; 10 nucleotides align to TRBD2. The CDR3 runs 20 residues. CDR1 is MGHRA, CDR2 YSYEKL, per germline. Trimming cost V 1 base and J 0 bases; bases outside gene matches: 15.

V and J are TRBV14 and TRBJ2-7; D unclear. Trimming took off 5 bases at V and 3 bases at J, with 11 bases between the two ends. Germline V gene data show CDR1 as SGHDN and CDR2 as FVKESK. CDR3 length: 13 amino acids. CDR3: CASSSGIHYEQYF. CDR3 coding DNA: TGTGCCAGCAGCTCAGGCATCCACTACGAGCAGTACTTC.

J is TRBJ2-3 and V is TRBV5-5; no firm D call. Trimming stripped 4 bases from V and 4 bases from J, with 16 bases between. Germline V gene lookup returns CDR1 SGHKS and CDR2 YYEKEE (reference sequence). The CDR3 runs to 15 residues. The CDR3 protein is CASSPYPALADTQYF. CDR3 sequence (DNA): TGTGCCAGCAGCCCCTACCCGGCATTGGCAGATACGCAGTATTTT.